These T cell receptor beta chains were read from a single sample in a study of T cells expressing NK-cell markers. From the 5' RACE reads, TCRdb lists one entry per CDR3 protein and no DNA. This table holds about 460,000 distinct CDR3 sequences. The specimen sequenced was blood T cells: a sorted CD56 or NKG2C T cell subset, CD4+ or CD8+ T cells, or bulk PBMC T cells (not recorded which). The receptors here all came from a woman aged 45-60 years in good health. Each CDR3 is given with its conserved first and last residue.

j_call	v_call	cdr3_aa
TRBJ2-1	TRBV7-9	CASSPSTGDEQFF
TRBJ2-1	TRBV5-1	CASSQHLASSYNEQFF
TRBJ2-7	TRBV12-5	CASGPGQLSYEQYF
TRBJ2-7	TRBV2	CASNRQGEGEQYF
TRBJ2-7	TRBV4-2	CASSQLMARRSSYEQYF
TRBJ1-1	TRBV20-1	CSAPPGGGLNTEAFF
TRBJ1-2	TRBV29-1	CSAALLGGYYGYTF
TRBJ2-5	TRBV28	CASRATTGLEETQYF
TRBJ2-2	TRBV24-1	CATSDSGDTGELFF
TRBJ2-1	TRBV20-1	CSASKGPEQFF
TRBJ2-3	TRBV7-8	CASSPRTRRDTQYF
TRBJ1-5	TRBV6-1	CASSPPTGPSQHF
TRBJ2-3	TRBV11-3	CASSPRWEAGDTQYF
TRBJ2-3	TRBV6-5	CASSTHARLAGGRDTQYF
TRBJ2-2	TRBV5-1	CASSLKLGGELFF
TRBJ1-5	TRBV28	CASSFPHRVEQPQHF
TRBJ2-3	TRBV5-1	CASSSPSGSDTQYF
TRBJ2-1	TRBV7-9	CASSYSGRTYNEQFF
TRBJ2-1	TRBV3-1	CATRRLGGGGNEQFF
TRBJ2-2	TRBV7-6	CASSLEVGGSPSGELFF
TRBJ2-7	TRBV19	CASSTSGTMASYEQYF
TRBJ2-2	TRBV28	CASRARRVNTGELFF
TRBJ2-1	TRBV14	CASRPTPWGGRQLYNEQFF
TRBJ2-3	TRBV12-3/TRBV12-4	CASRGGADTQYF
TRBJ2-2	TRBV24-1	CATSADPPGTGELFF
TRBJ1-1	TRBV18	CASSGAYDTEAFF
TRBJ2-4	TRBV4-1	CASSQEGAGTSIVITAKNIQYF
TRBJ2-1	TRBV24-1	CATSDPGRTYNEQFF
TRBJ2-3	TRBV7-2	CASSQGLSSTDTQYF
TRBJ1-4	TRBV28	CASSLTQGSLKKLFF
TRBJ2-5	TRBV6-5	CASSAGGAQYF
TRBJ2-2	TRBV19	CATMRSAGGPTGELFF
TRBJ2-7	TRBV9	CASSVDPEGIYEQYF
TRBJ1-2	TRBV4-1	CASSQDIPGSGYGYTF
TRBJ2-7	TRBV4-1	CASSQVRQSYEQYF
TRBJ2-5	TRBV2	CASSALAGAQETQYF
TRBJ2-3	TRBV20-1	CSARVPASGRGKTDTQYF
TRBJ2-1	TRBV2	CATLTGGYNEQFF
TRBJ1-1	TRBV5-1	CASSSQGAAFF
TRBJ2-2	TRBV3-1	CASSHLRSSAGELFF
TRBJ2-3	TRBV3-1	CASSQARGRTDTQYF
TRBJ2-1	TRBV7-6	CASSPRFENEQFF
TRBJ1-1	TRBV10-1	CASRKTGNTEAFF
TRBJ2-3	TRBV2	CASSEGLGTVDTQYF
TRBJ2-7	TRBV3-1	CASSQVAAEQYF
TRBJ1-4	TRBV7-9	CASSLAVAGEKLFF
TRBJ2-1	TRBV20-1	CSARAASGRALSNEQFF
TRBJ2-1	TRBV20-1	CSARDGTSGRVGFYNEQFF
TRBJ1-1	TRBV6-5	CASNEGQGAAGTEAFF
TRBJ2-3	TRBV30	CAWSVAATDTQYF
TRBJ2-2	TRBV29-1	CSVAQAPNTGELFF